This passage covers 3 T cell receptor beta chains from one sample sequenced in a study of control samples from healthy donors and cancer patients. Generated by immunoSEQ multiplex PCR, the TCRdb table keeps only in-frame clones and is missing some. The table shows 130,000 to 150,000 clones, with roughly 90% occurring only once. Sequenced: blood. The receptors originated from a man aged 25-40 years in good health.

The genes are TRBV4-3 and TRBJ1-4; no clear D gene. Trimming removed 4 bases at V and 0 bases at J, with 15 bases between. The CDR3 loop spans 17 amino acids. Germline CDR1 and CDR2: LGHNA and YSLEER. The CDR3 loop reads CASSPETYSATNEKLFF. The CDR3 DNA reads TGCGCCAGCAGCCCAGAGACCTACAGTGCAACTAATGAAAAACTGTTTTTT.

The chain couples TRBV6-2 or TRBV6-3 to TRBJ2-7; 11 nucleotides agree with TRBD2. Germline values: CDR1 MNHEY, CDR2 SVGEGT. This CDR3 spans 14 amino acids. V shed 6 bases, J shed 5 bases, and the junction held 6 bases outside the gene matches. The CDR3 loop is CASRPGTSGHEQYF. The DNA of the CDR3 is TGTGCCAGCAGACCTGGGACTAGCGGCCACGAGCAGTACTTC.

The chain couples TRBV10-3 to TRBJ2-7; TRBD2 might be the D (7 bases). Deletions cut 6 bases from V and 1 base from J, with 10 bases between. The CDR3 spans 13 residues. The germline CDR1 and CDR2 sequences are ENHRY and SYGVKD. CDR3 region: CAIRGGPSYEQYF. The CDR3 coding sequence is TGTGCCATCAGGGGGGGGCCATCCTACGAGCAGTACTTC.